These 15 T cell receptor beta chains share one sample of origin, sequenced in a study of CD8 T cells in Susac syndrome. When the RNA was reverse transcribed, random hexamers were used with an input of about 0.45 to 1 ug. TCRdb used MiXCR to reprocess the immunoSEQ multiplex PCR reads, holding one entry per CDR3 protein. The data show around 130,000 distinct CDR3 sequences, about 90% seen once. The source material was CD8+ T cells from PBMCs. Every receptor here comes from a human donor with multiple sclerosis.

This clonotype occurred once. V usage is TRBV19 and J usage is TRBJ1-1; D remains ambiguous. CDR3 length: 13 amino acids. Trimming stripped 5 bases from V and 1 base from J, with 8 bases between. Looked up from germline, CDR1 is LNHDA and CDR2 is SQIVND (reference sequence). The CDR3 nucleotides are TGTGCCAGTAGTGAAACAGCGAACACTGAAGCTTTCTTT. It is translated as CASSETANTEAFF.

The chain couples TRBV24-1 to TRBJ2-1; D gene ambiguous. Trimming removed 1 base at V and 5 bases at J, with 5 bases between. CDR3 length: 13 residues. CDR1 and CDR2 from the germline V gene are KGHDR and SFDVKD. The CDR3 bases are TGTGCCACCAGTGATTTATCCGACAATGAGCAGTTCTTC. It specifies CATSDLSDNEQFF.

The J gene is TRBJ2-1, the V gene TRBV12-5, with D hard to call. Per the germline V gene, CDR1 is LGHNT and CDR2 is FRNRAP. V lost 0 bases and J lost 9, with 12 bases in between. The CDR3 consists of 14 residues. CDR3 in amino acids: CASGLVPGLPEQFF. The CDR3, as DNA: TGTGCTAGTGGTTTGGTACCAGGCCTGCCTGAGCAGTTCTTC.

The chain employs TRBV4-3 and TRBJ1-4; weak D call: TRBD1 (6 bases). Per the germline V gene, CDR1 is LGHNA and CDR2 is YSLEER. V was trimmed by 11 bases and J by 5 bases, leaving 15 bases between them. The CDR3 contains 13 residues. The CDR3 protein is CASRDIQNEKLFF. The CDR3 DNA is TGCGCCTCCCGGGACATACAAAATGAAAAACTGTTTTTT.

This clonotype was detected once. This rearrangement joins TRBV7-9 to TRBJ2-5, with 12 bases identical to TRBD2. With 4 bases clipped from V and 0 bases from J, the junction kept 0 bases outside the gene matches. This CDR3 spans 15 amino acids. CDR1 is SEHNR and CDR2 is FQNEAQ in the germline V gene (reference sequence). The CDR3 spells CASSWTSGDQETQYF. The CDR3 bases are TGTGCCAGCAGCTGGACTAGCGGGGACCAAGAGACCCAGTACTTC.

The count of this clonotype is one. V gene TRBV29-1 combines with J gene TRBJ2-1, with D maybe TRBD2 (6 bases). Trimming removed 7 bases from V and 7 bases from J, with 14 bases in between. Germline V gene data show CDR1 as SQVTM and CDR2 as ANQGSEA. The CDR3 consists of 12 residues. CDR3 residues: CSGGDGLNEQFF. In DNA, the CDR3 is TGCAGCGGGGGGGACGGATTAAATGAGCAGTTCTTC.

The gene calls are TRBV29-1 and TRBJ2-4; perhaps TRBD1 as D (6 bases). The CDR3 is 12 amino acids. V lost 4 bases and J lost 3, with 7 bases in between. Germline CDR1 is SQVTM and CDR2 is ANQGSEA. CDR3 sequence: CSVAGDKNIQYF. DNA for the CDR3: TGCAGCGTTGCAGGGGACAAAAACATTCAGTACTTC.

The chain carries TRBV5-6 and TRBJ2-1, with D possibly matching TRBD2 (7 bases). CDR1 SGHDT and CDR2 YYEEEE come from the germline V gene. Trimming pared 0 bases from V and 9 bases from J, leaving 16 bases between. The CDR3 runs 15 residues. The DNA for the CDR3 is TGTGCCAGCAGCTTGGAAACGGGGGGCCGGAGTGAGCAGTTCTTC. Translating it yields CASSLETGGRSEQFF.

The CDR3 nucleotides read TGTGCCAGCAGCTCGTCGGGGGGTGGAGAGCCCCAGCATTTT. Translation gives CASSSSGGGEPQHF. The V call is TRBV7-8, the J call TRBJ1-5; D may be TRBD1 (5 bases). With 4 bases removed from V and 8 bases from J, the gap between germline ends came to 15 bases. Per the germline V gene, CDR1 is SGHVS and CDR2 is FQNEAQ. The CDR3 totals 14 residues.

CDR3 nucleotide sequence: TGTGCCAGCACCCCCGGGGAGTACGGCTACACCTTC. Protein: CASTPGEYGYTF. The rearrangement uses TRBV6-6 and TRBJ1-2; no definite D call. Looked up from germline, CDR1 is MNHNY and CDR2 is SVGAGI (reference sequence). The CDR3 extends over 12 amino acids. Trimming cost V 7 bases and J 8 bases, with 14 bases left between them.

V usage is TRBV4-3 and J usage is TRBJ2-1, with D tentatively TRBD2 (6 bases). Germline assignment: CDR1 LGHNA and CDR2 YSLEER. V was shortened by 0 bases and J by 5 bases, with 11 bases between the two germline ends. CDR3 size: 15 residues. The CDR3: CASSQDYGEDNEQFF. The CDR3, as DNA: TGCGCCAGCAGCCAAGATTATGGGGAGGACAATGAGCAGTTCTTC.

This chain joins TRBV7-9 and TRBJ1-2; the match to TRBD1 covers 7 bases. Germline trimming cut 2 bases from V and 7 bases from J; bases unmatched to any gene: 19. The CDR3 extends over 18 amino acids. CDR1 and CDR2 (germline): SEHNR, FQNEAQ (reference sequence). CDR3 amino acids: CASSLLRDEGTAFPGYTF. The CDR3 nucleotides are TGTGCCAGCAGCTTATTAAGAGATGAGGGGACAGCTTTTCCTGGCTACACCTTC.

CDR3 nucleotides: TGTGCCAGCAGCCCCGCGGTGACAGGCGGCGAGCAGTACTTC. Its protein is CASSPAVTGGEQYF. J is TRBJ2-7 and V is TRBV7-8, with D tentatively TRBD1 (6 bases). Germline V gene sequence: CDR1 SGHVS, CDR2 FQNEAQ. V lost 5 bases to trimming and J lost 6 bases, with 17 bases between them. This CDR3 spans 14 amino acids. Drawing the rest from reference TRBV7-8 and TRBJ2-7, the complete variable domain is GAGVSQSPRYKVAKRGQDVALRCDPISGHVSLFWYQQALGQGPEFLTYFQNEAQLDKSGLPSDRFFAERPEGSVSTLKIQRTQQEDSAVYLCASSPAVTGGEQYFGPGTRLTVT.

The chain is built from TRBV30 and TRBJ1-2; maybe TRBD1 (5 bases). CDR1 and CDR2 from the germline V gene are GTSNPN and SVGIG (reference sequence). This CDR3 comprises 13 residues. Between the trimmed V and J ends, which lost 2 bases and 7 bases, there was a span of 14 bases. The CDR3 region is CAWSSGLYGGYTF. The CDR3 region has the DNA TGTGCCTGGAGTTCGGGGCTCTATGGTGGCTACACCTTC.

This chain uses TRBV14 with TRBJ1-2, with D tentatively TRBD1 (5 bases). Germline lookup yields CDR1 SGHDN and CDR2 FVKESK. The CDR3 consists of 12 residues. The V end lost 3 bases, the J end lost 12 bases, and 14 bases lay between the germline ends. This CDR3 reads CASSHPGLEHTF. CDR3 coding DNA: TGTGCCAGCAGCCATCCGGGACTCGAGCACACCTTC.